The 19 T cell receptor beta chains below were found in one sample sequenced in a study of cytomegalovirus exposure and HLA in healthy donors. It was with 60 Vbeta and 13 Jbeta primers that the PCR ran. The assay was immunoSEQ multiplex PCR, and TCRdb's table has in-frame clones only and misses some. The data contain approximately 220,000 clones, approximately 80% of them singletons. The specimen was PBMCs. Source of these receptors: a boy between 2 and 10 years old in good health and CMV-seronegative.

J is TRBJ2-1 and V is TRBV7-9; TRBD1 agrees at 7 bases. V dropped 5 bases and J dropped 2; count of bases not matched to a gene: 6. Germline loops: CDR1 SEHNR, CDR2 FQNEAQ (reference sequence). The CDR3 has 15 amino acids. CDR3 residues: CASSPGQQAYNEQFF. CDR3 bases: TGTGCCAGCAGCCCGGGACAGCAAGCCTACAATGAGCAGTTCTTC. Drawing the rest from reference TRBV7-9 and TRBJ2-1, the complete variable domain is DTGVSQNPRHKITKRGQNVTFRCDPISEHNRLYWYRQTLGQGPEFLTYFQNEAQLEKSRLLSDRFSAERPKGSFSTLEIQRTEQGDSAMYLCASSPGQQAYNEQFFGPGTRLTVL.

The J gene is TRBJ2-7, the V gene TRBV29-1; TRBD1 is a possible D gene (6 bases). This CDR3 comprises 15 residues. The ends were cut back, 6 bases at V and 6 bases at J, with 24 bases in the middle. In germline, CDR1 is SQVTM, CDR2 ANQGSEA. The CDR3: CSVSKVLTGWGEQYF. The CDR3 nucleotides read TGCAGCGTGAGTAAGGTCTTGACAGGCTGGGGCGAGCAGTACTTC.

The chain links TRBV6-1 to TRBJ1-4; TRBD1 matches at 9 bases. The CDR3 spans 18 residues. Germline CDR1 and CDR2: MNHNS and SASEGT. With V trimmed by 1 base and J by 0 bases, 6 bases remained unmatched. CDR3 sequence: CASSEVGQGPATNEKLFF. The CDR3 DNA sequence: TGTGCCAGCAGTGAAGTCGGACAGGGGCCTGCAACTAATGAAAAACTGTTTTTT.

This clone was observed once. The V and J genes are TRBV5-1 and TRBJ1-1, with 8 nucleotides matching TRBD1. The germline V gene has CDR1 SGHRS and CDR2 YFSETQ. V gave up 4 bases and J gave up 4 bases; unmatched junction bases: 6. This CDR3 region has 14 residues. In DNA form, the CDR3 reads TGCGCCAGCAGCCCGGACAGGGCGGGCACTGAAGCTTTCTTT. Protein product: CASSPDRAGTEAFF.

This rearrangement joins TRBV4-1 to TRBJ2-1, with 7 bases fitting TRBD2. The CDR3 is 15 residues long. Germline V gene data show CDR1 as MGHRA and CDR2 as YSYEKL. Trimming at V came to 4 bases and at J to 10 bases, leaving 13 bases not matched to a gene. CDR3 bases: TGCGCCAGCAGCCGATACGAAATAGCGGGTGACGAGCAGTTCTTC. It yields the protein CASSRYEIAGDEQFF.

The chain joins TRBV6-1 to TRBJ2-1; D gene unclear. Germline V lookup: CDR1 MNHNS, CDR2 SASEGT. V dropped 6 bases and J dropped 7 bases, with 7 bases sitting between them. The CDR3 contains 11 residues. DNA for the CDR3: TGTGCCAGCAGCCGGGTAAATGAGCAGTTCTTC. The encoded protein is CASSRVNEQFF.

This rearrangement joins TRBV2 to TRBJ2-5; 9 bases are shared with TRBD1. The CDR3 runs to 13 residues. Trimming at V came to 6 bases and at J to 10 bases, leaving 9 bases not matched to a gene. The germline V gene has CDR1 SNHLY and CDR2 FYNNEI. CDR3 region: CASRPPGQGNQYF. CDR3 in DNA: TGTGCCAGCAGGCCCCCGGGACAGGGAAACCAGTACTTC.

CDR3 in amino acids: CATSTPERENPNEQFF. CDR3 bases: TGTGCCACCAGCACCCCTGAACGGGAGAACCCCAATGAGCAGTTCTTC. The chain is built from TRBV15 and TRBJ2-1; possibly TRBD2 for D (6 bases). Germline V lookup: CDR1 LNHNV, CDR2 YYDKDF (reference sequence). V was cut by 4 bases and J by 6 bases, with 19 bases left in between. The CDR3 extends over 16 amino acids.

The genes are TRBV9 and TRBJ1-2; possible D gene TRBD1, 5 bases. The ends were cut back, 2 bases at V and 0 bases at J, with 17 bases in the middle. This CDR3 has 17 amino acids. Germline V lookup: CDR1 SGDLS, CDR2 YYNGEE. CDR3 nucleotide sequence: TGTGCCAGCAGCGTTTTAAGGGCAGGGAAGGCTAACTATGGCTACACCTTC. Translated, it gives CASSVLRAGKANYGYTF.

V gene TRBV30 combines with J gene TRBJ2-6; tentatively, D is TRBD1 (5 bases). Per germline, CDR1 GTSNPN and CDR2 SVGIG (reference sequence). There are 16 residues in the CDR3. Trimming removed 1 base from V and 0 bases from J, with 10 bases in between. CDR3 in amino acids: CAWSADSTSGANVLTF. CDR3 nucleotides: TGTGCCTGGAGTGCCGACAGCACCTCTGGGGCCAACGTCCTGACTTTC.

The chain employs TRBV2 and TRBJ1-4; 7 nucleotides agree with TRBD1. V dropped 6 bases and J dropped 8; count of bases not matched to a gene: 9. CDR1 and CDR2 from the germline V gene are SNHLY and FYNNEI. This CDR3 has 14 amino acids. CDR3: CASRPDREVEKLFF. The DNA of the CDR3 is TGTGCCAGCAGACCTGACAGGGAAGTCGAAAAACTGTTTTTT.

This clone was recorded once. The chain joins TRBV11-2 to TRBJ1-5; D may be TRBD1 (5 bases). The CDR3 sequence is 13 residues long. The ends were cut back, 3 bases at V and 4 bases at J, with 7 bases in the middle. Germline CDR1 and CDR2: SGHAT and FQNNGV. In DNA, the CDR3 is TGTGCCAGCAGCTTCAGGGATAATCAGCCCCAGCATTTT. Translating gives CASSFRDNQPQHF.

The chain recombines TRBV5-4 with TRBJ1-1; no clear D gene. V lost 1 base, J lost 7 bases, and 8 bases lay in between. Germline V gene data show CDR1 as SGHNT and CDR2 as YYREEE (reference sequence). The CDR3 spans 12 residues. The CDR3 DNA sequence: TGTGCCAGCAGCTTGTCCCGTAATGAAGCTTTCTTT. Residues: CASSLSRNEAFF.

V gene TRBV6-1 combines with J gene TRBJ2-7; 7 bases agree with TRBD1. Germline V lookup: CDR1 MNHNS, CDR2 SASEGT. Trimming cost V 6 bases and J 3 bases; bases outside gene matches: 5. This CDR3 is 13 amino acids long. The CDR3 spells CASSLRGLYEQYF. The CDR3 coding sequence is TGTGCCAGCAGCTTGAGGGGGCTCTACGAGCAGTACTTC.

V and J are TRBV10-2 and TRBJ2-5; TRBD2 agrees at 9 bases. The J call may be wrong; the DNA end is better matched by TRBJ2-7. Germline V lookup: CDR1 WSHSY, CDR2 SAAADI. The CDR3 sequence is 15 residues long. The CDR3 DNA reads TGCGCCAGCAGTGATGTGGCGGGGGGGCCAGGCGAGCAGTACTTC. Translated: CASSDVAGGPGEQYF.

The CDR3 sequence: CASSLGQGIHQPQHF. CDR3 DNA sequence: TGTGCCAGCAGCTTGGGACAGGGAATCCATCAGCCCCAGCATTTT. The chain uses TRBV7-8 and TRBJ1-5, with 9 bases aligning to TRBD1. The length of the CDR3 is 15 residues. Per the germline V gene, CDR1 is SGHVS and CDR2 is FQNEAQ. The V segment lost 3 bases and the J segment 5 bases; nucleotides outside the gene matches: 5.

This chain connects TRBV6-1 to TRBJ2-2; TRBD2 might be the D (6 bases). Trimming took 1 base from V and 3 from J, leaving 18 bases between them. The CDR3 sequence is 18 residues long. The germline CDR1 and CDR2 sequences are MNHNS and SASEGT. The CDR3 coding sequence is TGTGCCAGCAGTGAAGAGGACACGGGAGCCGGGTACACCGGGGAGCTGTTTTTT. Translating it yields CASSEEDTGAGYTGELFF.

CDR3 nucleotide sequence: TGTGCCAGCAGCTCAAAGGACAGGGAGGCCCAGTACTTC. As protein: CASSSKDREAQYF. The chain recombines TRBV7-9 with TRBJ2-5, with 8 nucleotides matching TRBD1. Germline V lookup: CDR1 SEHNR, CDR2 FQNEAQ (reference sequence). Trimming cost V 4 bases and J 9 bases; bases outside gene matches: 7. This CDR3 comprises 13 residues. Looking up the rest from reference TRBV7-9 and TRBJ2-5 gives the full variable domain: DTGVSQNPRHKITKRGQNVTFRCDPISEHNRLYWYRQTLGQGPEFLTYFQNEAQLEKSRLLSDRFSAERPKGSFSTLEIQRTEQGDSAMYLCASSSKDREAQYFGPGTRLLVL.

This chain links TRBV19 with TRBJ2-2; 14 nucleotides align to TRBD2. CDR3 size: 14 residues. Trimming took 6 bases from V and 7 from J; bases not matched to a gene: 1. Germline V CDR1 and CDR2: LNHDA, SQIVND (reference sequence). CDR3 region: CASRGTSGSGELFF. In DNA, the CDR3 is TGTGCCAGTAGGGGGACTAGCGGGAGCGGGGAGCTGTTTTTT.